This T cell receptor (beta chain) was captured in a study of blood T cells in healthy people across ages. Remarks on this clonotype: An end of the junction differs from the germline gene, which may be a read error.

A J-beta primer mix and a sample-barcoded 5' primer were used in a second PCR of about 6 to 12 cycles. From the 5' RACE reads, TCRdb called clonotypes with MiXCR, one entry per CDR3 protein. In the table there are 720,000 or so distinct CDR3 sequences, roughly 43% of which are singletons. The CDR3 runs to 14 residues. The germline gives CDR1 LGHDT, CDR2 YNNKEL (reference sequence). J is TRBJ2-5 and V is TRBV3-1, with D maybe TRBD2 (5 bases). This TCR came from a man older than 75 in good health. Sample: blood. CDR3 coding DNA: TGTGCCAGCAGCCAAGGGAGGAAACAAGTGACCCAGTACTTC. Translating it yields CASSQGRKQVTQYF.